This is a list of T cell receptor beta chains from one sample in a study of T cells expressing NK-cell markers. Each CDR3 protein gets one entry in TCRdb, which reprocessed the 5' RACE reads and gives no DNA. This table lists 250,000 or so distinct CDR3 sequences. The source material was blood T cells: a sorted CD56 or NKG2C T cell subset, CD4+ or CD8+ T cells, or bulk PBMC T cells (not recorded which). These receptors came from a woman between 18 and 70 years old in good health. Each CDR3 is given with its conserved first and last residue. The order of the fields is J gene, V gene, CDR3 protein.

J: TRBJ2-3; V: TRBV7-9; CDR3: CASSGVPTDTQYF
J: TRBJ1-1; V: TRBV18; CDR3: CASSPFRANTEAFF
J: TRBJ1-6; V: TRBV7-3; CDR3: CASSSRGDFNSPLHF
J: TRBJ1-2; V: TRBV12-3/TRBV12-4; CDR3: CASSFRGRGYTF
J: TRBJ2-1; V: TRBV7-2; CDR3: CASSRSPGPEQQFF
J: TRBJ1-1; V: TRBV6-5; CDR3: CASSYGRRSEAFF
J: TRBJ1-1; V: TRBV20-1; CDR3: CSGTGARGTEAFF
J: TRBJ2-7; V: TRBV5-5; CDR3: CASSMTSGRAGYEQYF
J: TRBJ2-3; V: TRBV7-9; CDR3: CASSLPGSGVGTQYF
J: TRBJ2-3; V: TRBV7-2; CDR3: CASSSRPGPDTQYF
J: TRBJ2-5; V: TRBV3-1; CDR3: CASSPGTRWETQYF
J: TRBJ2-3; V: TRBV27; CDR3: CASSLLGAGAKDTQYF
J: TRBJ1-3; V: TRBV7-9; CDR3: CASSLLGSGNTIYF
J: TRBJ1-2; V: TRBV19; CDR3: CASSILAGQASGYTF
J: TRBJ2-3; V: TRBV30; CDR3: CAWSTPGTSTDTQYF
J: TRBJ1-3; V: TRBV30; CDR3: CAWSRTGVGNTIYF
J: TRBJ2-2; V: TRBV19; CDR3: CASSILHTGELFF
J: TRBJ1-5; V: TRBV12-3/TRBV12-4; CDR3: CASTGGGGWQPQHF
J: TRBJ1-2; V: TRBV19; CDR3: CASHQGIGYTF
J: TRBJ2-1; V: TRBV29-1; CDR3: CSASTSLNEQFF
J: TRBJ2-7; V: TRBV5-1; CDR3: CASSLLAGRTSYEQYF
J: TRBJ2-5; V: TRBV7-2; CDR3: CASSPISRETQYF
J: TRBJ2-4; V: TRBV3-1; CDR3: CASSQDPNIQYF
J: TRBJ1-5; V: TRBV29-1; CDR3: CSAGATDSNQPQHF
J: TRBJ1-4; V: TRBV20-1; CDR3: CSARRGSRANEKLFF
J: TRBJ2-7; V: TRBV18; CDR3: CASSPGLLTYEQYF
J: TRBJ2-5; V: TRBV20-1; CDR3: CSAEPFKETQYF
J: TRBJ1-1; V: TRBV7-2; CDR3: CASSLLGITEAFF
J: TRBJ1-1; V: TRBV5-1; CDR3: CASRQAPGNTEAFF
J: TRBJ1-1; V: TRBV12-3/TRBV12-4; CDR3: CASSVPSRGRRTEAFF
J: TRBJ2-6; V: TRBV20-1; CDR3: CSARVQAGANVLTF
J: TRBJ2-3; V: TRBV12-3/TRBV12-4; CDR3: CASTRQSTDTQYF
J: TRBJ2-3; V: TRBV7-9; CDR3: CASTKQNTQYF
J: TRBJ2-2; V: TRBV6-1; CDR3: CASNRRGGTGELFF
J: TRBJ2-5; V: TRBV19; CDR3: CASSIRTDQETQYF
J: TRBJ2-7; V: TRBV20-1; CDR3: CSAPTGTSGAYEQYF
J: TRBJ2-7; V: TRBV12-3/TRBV12-4; CDR3: CASSPLLAGVSEQYF
J: TRBJ1-5; V: TRBV12-3/TRBV12-4; CDR3: CASSLEGRANQPQHF
J: TRBJ1-5; V: TRBV9; CDR3: CASSARDRPSNQPQHF
J: TRBJ2-1; V: TRBV20-1; CDR3: CSALRRGGGEQFF
J: TRBJ2-1; V: TRBV4-2; CDR3: CASSQAREAGGGDEQFF
J: TRBJ1-1; V: TRBV12-3/TRBV12-4; CDR3: CASSFQGADTEAFF
J: TRBJ2-3; V: TRBV5-1; CDR3: CASSLAIDTQYF
J: TRBJ2-3; V: TRBV20-1; CDR3: CSANRGTSTDTQYF
J: TRBJ2-1; V: TRBV3-1; CDR3: CASSHSLSSGMPYNEQFF
J: TRBJ2-7; V: TRBV19; CDR3: CASSRTGTSYEQYF
J: TRBJ2-1; V: TRBV12-3/TRBV12-4; CDR3: CASSQDGSAYNEQFF
J: TRBJ2-5; V: TRBV11-2; CDR3: CASSSGGGGVYQETQYF
J: TRBJ1-3; V: TRBV3-1; CDR3: CASRQTSGNTIYF
J: TRBJ1-1; V: TRBV15; CDR3: CATSRDRLSEAFF
J: TRBJ2-1; V: TRBV5-1; CDR3: CASSLEDIHNEQFF
J: TRBJ2-2; V: TRBV4-3; CDR3: CASRLSGTPNTGELFF
J: TRBJ2-7; V: TRBV7-9; CDR3: CASSLAQSGTYEQYF
J: TRBJ1-1; V: TRBV29-1; CDR3: CSVRTGGNTEAFF
J: TRBJ2-4; V: TRBV12-3/TRBV12-4; CDR3: CASSFGLRGAAKNIQYF